This TCR beta chain is drawn from a study of CD8 T cells in Susac syndrome. After extraction with the RNeasy kit, roughly 0.45 to 1 ug of the RNA was reverse transcribed using random hexamers. TCRdb passed the immunoSEQ multiplex PCR reads through MiXCR, listing each CDR3 protein once. The sample holds about 180,000 distinct CDR3 sequences, approximately 96% seen once. The CDR3 totals 13 residues. With 6 bases removed from V and 0 bases from J, the gap between germline ends came to 6 bases. CDR1 MNHEY and CDR2 SMNVEV come from the germline V gene (reference sequence). The clonotype comes from a human donor with multiple sclerosis. The chain carries TRBV27 and TRBJ1-5; D call uncertain. What was sequenced was CD8+ T cells from PBMCs. The CDR3 sequence: CASRHNSNQPQHF. The CDR3 region has the DNA TGTGCCAGCAGACATAATAGCAATCAGCCCCAGCATTTT.